The subject of this entry is one T cell receptor (beta chain). Its antigen is as yet unknown. This entry is derived from a study of cytomegalovirus exposure and HLA in healthy donors. Use of 60 Vbeta and 13 Jbeta primers characterized the PCR. The protocol was immunoSEQ multiplex PCR, while the TCRdb copy is restricted to in-frame clones and leaves out a portion. This sample yields about 220,000 clones, of which 76% are seen a single time; 0.63% belongs to the top ten. General study points: As a later analysis showed, a missense DCLRE1C variant was linked to trimming of TCR beta V- and J-genes.

The receptor comes from a man aged 18-30 years in good health and CMV-seronegative. Sequenced input: PBMCs.

CDR3 residues: CASSLRRTNSNEQFF. CDR3 DNA: TGCGCCAGCAGCTTACGCCGGACAAATTCCAATGAGCAGTTCTTC. V is TRBV5-1 and J is TRBJ2-1; weak D call: TRBD1 (5 bases). The CDR3 has 15 amino acids. Trimming stripped 2 bases from V and 6 bases from J, with 15 bases between. Germline assignment: CDR1 SGHRS and CDR2 YFSETQ.